A selection of T cell receptor beta chains follows, all from one sample in a study of blood T cell repertoires in COVID-19. Profiled with immunoSEQ multiplex PCR; TCRdb holds only in-frame clones, not every one. The profile shows about 260,000 clones, 88% of them singletons. The sample taken for sequencing was peripheral blood. The receptor set was obtained from a man in his fifties or sixties who had recovered from COVID-19. Each CDR3 is given with its conserved first and last residue. A D gene is named only where the DNA matches it firmly. Clone size is shown for a subset of rows, as once, few, many or a class of expanded clone.

D gene	CDR3 length	V gene	J gene	clone size	CDR3 protein	CDR3 DNA
-	18	TRBV3-1/TRBV3-2	TRBJ1-6	-	CASEGKTGTVFGNSPLHF	TGTGCCAGCGAAGGGAAAACAGGGACGGTATTTGGGAATTCACCCCTCCACTTT
-	14	TRBV6-5	TRBJ2-7	-	CASSPYRQTYEQYF	TGTGCCAGCAGTCCCTACCGACAGACCTACGAGCAGTACTTC
-	16	TRBV27	TRBJ1-2	-	CASSLSSRGRDYGYTF	TGTGCCAGCAGTTTGTCTTCCAGGGGACGGGACTATGGCTACACCTTC
TRBD1	15	TRBV5-5	TRBJ1-6	few	CASSLLGGSLSPLHF	TGTGCCAGCAGCTTGCTAGGGGGCAGCCTTTCACCCCTCCACTTT
TRBD2	15	TRBV19	TRBJ2-1	-	CASLAGGAGKGEQFF	TGTGCCAGTCTCGCCGGGGGGGCAGGGAAGGGTGAGCAGTTCTTC
-	15	TRBV6-5	TRBJ1-1	-	CASARQQPMNTEAFF	TGTGCCAGCGCCCGACAGCAACCTATGAACACTGAAGCTTTCTTT
TRBD2	18	TRBV5-1	TRBJ2-7	-	CASSQGLAGGTGLLEQYF	TGCGCCAGCAGCCAGGGACTAGCGGGGGGCACCGGACTACTCGAGCAGTACTTC
-	14	TRBV6-5	TRBJ2-5	-	CASKGDPLVETQYF	TGTGCCAGCAAAGGAGACCCTTTGGTAGAGACCCAGTACTTC
TRBD1	16	TRBV2	TRBJ1-5	-	CASSDWGQGGNQPQHF	TGTGCCAGCAGTGATTGGGGACAGGGAGGCAATCAGCCCCAGCATTTT
TRBD1	17	TRBV19	TRBJ2-5	-	CASSISRQGSYQETQYF	TGTGCCAGTAGTATATCCCGACAGGGGTCGTACCAAGAGACCCAGTACTTC
TRBD1	16	TRBV3-1/TRBV3-2	TRBJ1-6	-	CASSQGAGTGNSPLHF	TGTGCCAGCAGTCAAGGCGCCGGGACAGGTAATTCACCCCTCCACTTT
TRBD1	14	TRBV19	TRBJ2-1	-	CASSAGGSYNEQFF	TGTGCCAGTAGTGCAGGGGGCTCCTACAATGAGCAGTTCTTC
-	13	TRBV30	TRBJ1-6	-	CAWSAGKNSPLHF	TGTGCCTGGAGTGCAGGGAAGAATTCACCCCTCCACTTT
-	14	TRBV5-1	TRBJ1-6	-	CASSQTGINSPLHF	TGCGCCAGCAGCCAGACAGGCATAAATTCACCCCTCCACTTT
-	12	TRBV19	TRBJ1-5	-	CASSVLRQPQHF	TGTGCCAGTAGTGTCCTGAGGCAGCCCCAGCATTTT
-	14	TRBV9	TRBJ1-2	-	CASSVDTVLYGYTF	TGTGCCAGCAGCGTAGATACAGTTCTATATGGCTACACCTTC
-	16	TRBV24-1	TRBJ2-5	-	CATSDPGGAGQETQYF	TGTGCCACCAGTGACCCCGGAGGGGCAGGCCAAGAGACCCAGTACTTC
TRBD1	18	TRBV9	TRBJ1-3	-	CASSVYAQGIIGGNTIYF	TGTGCCAGCAGCGTCTACGCACAGGGGATTATAGGTGGAAACACCATATATTTT
-	19	TRBV13	TRBJ1-6	once	CASSLGPTGSAFSNSPLHF	TGTGCCAGCAGCTTAGGCCCCACAGGTTCCGCTTTTTCTAATTCACCCCTCCACTTT
TRBD1	17	TRBV14	TRBJ1-4	-	CASSQPTPGQYNEKLFF	TGTGCCAGCAGCCAACCCACGCCGGGACAGTATAATGAAAAACTGTTTTTT
-	16	TRBV11-2	TRBJ2-6	-	CASSLGPGPGANVLTF	TGTGCCAGCAGCTTAGGGCCAGGCCCTGGGGCCAACGTCCTGACTTTC
-	13	TRBV18	TRBJ2-3	-	CASSPTRHHTQYF	TGTGCCAGCTCACCAACGAGACATCATACGCAGTATTTT
-	13	TRBV30	TRBJ1-6	-	CASLTGNNSPLHF	TGTGCCAGCCTAACAGGGAATAATTCACCCCTCCACTTT
TRBD1	16	TRBV6-2/TRBV6-3	TRBJ1-1	-	CASSYEQGSANTEAFF	TGTGCCAGCAGTTACGAACAGGGGAGTGCGAACACTGAAGCTTTCTTT
-	13	TRBV5-8	TRBJ1-3	once	CASSLVGVDTIYF	TGTGCCAGCAGCTTGGTAGGGGTAGACACCATATATTTT
-	17	TRBV7-6	TRBJ2-5	-	CASSLLDLGANQETQYF	TGTGCCAGCAGCTTGCTCGACCTGGGGGCAAATCAAGAGACCCAGTACTTC
-	14	TRBV3-1/TRBV3-2	TRBJ1-2	-	CASSQGSGNYGYTF	TGTGCCAGCAGCCAAGGCTCAGGGAACTATGGCTACACCTTC
-	12	TRBV7-9	TRBJ2-2	-	CASSFYSGELFF	TGTGCCAGCAGCTTCTACAGCGGGGAGCTGTTTTTT
-	13	TRBV6-1	TRBJ1-1	-	CASSEVVNTEAFF	TGTGCCAGCAGTGAAGTAGTGAACACTGAAGCTTTCTTT
-	18	TRBV9	TRBJ2-7	-	CASSVEARGGHGRYEQYF	TGTGCCAGCAGCGTAGAGGCCCGAGGGGGACACGGGAGGTACGAGCAGTACTTC
TRBD2	17	TRBV15	TRBJ2-3	-	CATSRRTSGGITDTQYF	TGTGCCACCAGCAGGAGGACTAGCGGGGGGATCACAGATACGCAGTATTTT
TRBD1	13	TRBV3-1/TRBV3-2	TRBJ2-7	-	CASSHRQGHEQYF	TGTGCCAGCAGCCACCGACAGGGCCACGAGCAGTACTTC
TRBD1	16	TRBV11-3	TRBJ1-1	-	CASSQSTGAGNTEAFF	TGTGCCAGCAGCCAGTCAACAGGGGCAGGCAACACTGAAGCTTTCTTT
-	13	TRBV12-3/TRBV12-4	TRBJ1-6	once	CASSYGGASPLHF	TGTGCCAGCAGCTATGGGGGGGCTTCACCCCTCCACTTT
TRBD1	15	TRBV4-1	TRBJ1-2	-	CASRARDSNNYGYTF	TGCGCCAGCAGGGCAAGGGACAGCAATAACTATGGCTACACCTTC
TRBD2	17	TRBV24-1	TRBJ2-1	once	CATSDTKGGGAFVEQFF	TGTGCCACCAGTGATACCAAGGGCGGGGGGGCCTTCGTTGAGCAGTTCTTC
TRBD1	15	TRBV13	TRBJ1-6	-	CASSLGDRGNSPLHF	TGTGCCAGCAGCTTGGGGGACAGGGGAAATTCACCCCTCCACTTT